These T cell receptor beta chains were read from a single sample in a study of cytomegalovirus exposure and HLA in healthy donors. Sequencing used immunoSEQ multiplex PCR; TCRdb keeps in-frame clones, though not all of them. The sample lists 250,000 to 350,000 clones, roughly 88% occurring once. Material: PBMCs. These TCRs come from a man aged 35 to 55 in good health and CMV-seropositive. The CDR3 runs from the conserved cysteine through the conserved F or W. D genes are given only for firm matches. Clone size appears in some rows only: once, few, many, or a class for an expanded clone.

abundance	j_gene	d_gene	v_gene	CDR3aa	CDR3nt
.	TRBJ2-7	TRBD2	TRBV7-6	CASSWERGAYEQYF	TGTGCCAGCAGCTGGGAGCGGGGGGCCTACGAGCAGTACTTC
.	TRBJ2-1	.	TRBV6-6	CASSLHGGTYNEQFF	TGTGCCAGCAGTCTACACGGAGGGACCTACAATGAGCAGTTCTTC
.	TRBJ1-1	TRBD1	TRBV27	CASSRDRRQTEAFF	TGTGCCAGCAGTAGGGACAGGAGGCAGACTGAAGCTTTCTTT
few	TRBJ1-4	TRBD1	TRBV5-1	CASRRQGAGDEKLFF	TGCGCCAGCAGGCGGCAGGGGGCGGGGGATGAAAAACTGTTTTTT
few	TRBJ1-2	TRBD1	TRBV27	CASHRGGNYGYTF	TGTGCCAGCCACAGGGGGGGAAACTATGGCTACACCTTC
.	TRBJ2-3	TRBD2	TRBV7-3	CASSWTSGSDTQYF	TGTGCCAGCAGCTGGACTAGCGGTTCTGATACGCAGTATTTT
.	TRBJ2-7	.	TRBV5-1	CASSFGLAAGRIYEQYF	TGCGCCAGCAGCTTCGGGTTAGCGGCAGGGAGAATCTACGAGCAGTACTTC
.	TRBJ2-7	TRBD2	TRBV29-1	CSVENSGRESYEQYF	TGCAGCGTTGAGAATAGCGGGAGGGAGTCCTACGAGCAGTACTTC
.	TRBJ2-1	.	TRBV9	CASSVRPEGRAIHEQFF	TGTGCCAGCAGCGTAAGGCCGGAGGGCCGGGCGATACATGAGCAGTTCTTC
.	TRBJ1-2	.	TRBV5-1	CASSPQSGGYTF	TGCGCCAGCAGCCCCCAAAGCGGCGGCTACACCTTC
.	TRBJ2-7	.	TRBV27	CASSYGGESSYEQYF	TGTGCCAGCAGTTACGGCGGGGAAAGCTCCTACGAGCAGTACTTC
.	TRBJ2-3	TRBD2	TRBV5-1	CASSSLAGATDTQYF	TGCGCCAGCAGCTCACTAGCGGGAGCTACAGATACGCAGTATTTT
.	TRBJ2-7	TRBD1	TRBV6-6	CASGPGQGFREQYF	TGTGCCAGCGGACCGGGACAGGGGTTCCGCGAGCAGTACTTC
.	TRBJ1-2	.	TRBV19	CASSIPDRSYGYTF	TGTGCCAGTAGTATACCCGACAGGTCCTATGGCTACACCTTC
.	TRBJ2-3	TRBD2	TRBV2	CASKIGGSADTQYF	TGTGCCAGCAAAATTGGCGGGAGCGCAGATACGCAGTATTTT
.	TRBJ1-6	.	TRBV5-6	CASSLDRRANSPLHF	TGTGCCAGCAGCTTGGATCGCAGGGCGAATTCACCCCTCCACTTT
.	TRBJ2-3	TRBD2	TRBV10-3	CAIRGTSGSFVADTQYF	TGTGCCATCAGAGGGACTAGCGGGAGTTTCGTCGCAGATACGCAGTATTTT
.	TRBJ2-1	TRBD2	TRBV27	CASSLSSGGAYNEQFF	TGTGCCAGCAGTTTATCAAGCGGGGGAGCCTACAATGAGCAGTTCTTC
.	TRBJ2-1	TRBD2	TRBV19	CASSTPLAGPAEQFF	TGTGCCAGTAGTACCCCCCTAGCGGGGCCCGCTGAGCAGTTCTTC
.	TRBJ1-2	TRBD1	TRBV28	CASSFRDRGLGGYTF	TGTGCCAGCAGTTTCCGGGACAGGGGGCTCGGTGGCTACACCTTC
.	TRBJ2-2	.	TRBV18	CASSPPLAGWNTGELFF	TGTGCCAGCTCACCACCCCTCGCGGGATGGAACACCGGGGAGCTGTTTTTT
.	TRBJ2-7	.	TRBV2	CASSQRLVEEQYF	TGTGCCAGCTCTCAGCGTCTGGTGGAAGAGCAGTACTTC
.	TRBJ1-4	.	TRBV4-1	CASSRGGRDEKLFF	TGCGCCAGCAGCCGGGGGGGGAGAGATGAAAAACTGTTTTTT
.	TRBJ2-1	TRBD2	TRBV2	CASTSGRHNEQFF	TGTGCCAGCACCAGCGGGAGGCACAATGAGCAGTTCTTC
.	TRBJ2-7	.	TRBV21-1	CAPELASGHPYEQYF	TGTGCACCCGAGTTGGCTAGCGGGCACCCCTACGAGCAGTACTTC
.	TRBJ2-1	TRBD2	TRBV4-1	CASSQPTSGRGNAQFF	TGCGCCAGCAGCCAACCGACTAGCGGGAGGGGGAATGCGCAGTTCTTC
.	TRBJ1-1	.	TRBV7-8	CASSLFGFVNTEAFF	TGTGCCAGCAGCTTATTTGGCTTTGTGAACACTGAAGCTTTCTTT
.	TRBJ2-1	.	TRBV29-1	CSVPFNEQFF	TGCAGCGTCCCATTTAATGAGCAGTTCTTC
.	TRBJ1-2	TRBD1	TRBV5-3	CARRRVELRDRGFYGYTF	TGTGCCAGACGACGTGTGGAGCTCCGGGACAGGGGGTTTTATGGCTACACCTTC
.	TRBJ2-7	TRBD1	TRBV4-1	CASSPYPRDRRIDEQYF	TGCGCCAGCAGCCCCTATCCCCGGGACAGGAGGATTGACGAGCAGTACTTC
.	TRBJ2-1	TRBD1	TRBV6-5	CASSYSTGLGEQFF	TGTGCCAGCAGTTACTCGACAGGGTTGGGTGAGCAGTTCTTC
.	TRBJ2-1	TRBD1	TRBV9	CASSVSGGGNEQFF	TGTGCCAGCAGCGTATCAGGGGGCGGCAATGAGCAGTTCTTC
.	TRBJ2-7	TRBD2	TRBV5-6	CASSDSGIQNEQYF	TGTGCCAGCAGTGATAGCGGGATACAAAACGAGCAGTACTTC
.	TRBJ1-4	TRBD1	TRBV4-1	CASSHNQGGNEKLFF	TGCGCCAGCAGCCACAATCAGGGGGGAAATGAAAAACTGTTTTTT
.	TRBJ2-1	TRBD2	TRBV5-1	CASSPSLAGEVFF	TGCGCCAGCAGCCCCTCCCTAGCGGGAGAGGTTTTCTTC
.	TRBJ2-5	.	TRBV28	CASSFSQGGFAQYF	TGTGCCAGCAGTTTCTCGCAGGGGGGATTCGCCCAGTACTTC
once	TRBJ2-7	TRBD2	TRBV28	CASSLVGLAGGYEQYF	TGTGCCAGCAGTTTAGTAGGGCTAGCGGGAGGCTACGAGCAGTACTTC
.	TRBJ2-2	.	TRBV11-2	CASSSTNTGELFF	TGTGCCAGCAGCTCTACGAACACCGGGGAGCTGTTTTTT
.	TRBJ2-3	.	TRBV2	CASSASVSTDTQYF	TGTGCCAGCAGTGCTAGCGTTAGCACAGATACGCAGTATTTT